The 14 T cell receptor beta chains reported below all come from one sample, sequenced in a study of control samples from healthy donors and cancer patients. Assay: immunoSEQ multiplex PCR; the TCRdb copy retains only in-frame clones and omits some. Here the sample spans tens of thousands of clones, over 75% being singletons. Sequenced material: blood. All receptors derive from a woman aged 45-65 years in good health.

This rearrangement joins TRBV15 to TRBJ1-3; D uncertain. Germline assignment: CDR1 LNHNV and CDR2 YYDKDF (reference sequence). CDR3 length equals 14 residues. Trimming left V 5 bases short and J 0 bases short, with 8 bases between. The CDR3 nucleotides are TGTGCCACCAGCCGGGATACCTCTGGAAACACCATATATTTT. Amino acid sequence: CATSRDTSGNTIYF.

In this sample, this clone turned up once. The chain is built from TRBV19 and TRBJ2-1, with D unresolved. Germline V gene sequence: CDR1 LNHDA, CDR2 SQIVND (reference sequence). The CDR3 has 13 amino acids. The V end was cut by 6 bases, the J end by 6 bases, with 12 bases between. The CDR3 nucleotides are TGTGCCAGTAGGAAACTTAGCATCAATGAGCAGTTCTTC. This translates into CASRKLSINEQFF.

This clone showed up just once. CDR3 residues: CASSQSRRTSGVVVETQYF. CDR3 in DNA: TGTGCCAGCAGCCAATCAAGGAGGACTAGCGGGGTAGTAGTGGAGACCCAGTACTTC. The V gene is TRBV14, the J gene TRBJ2-5; TRBD2 matches 12 bases. V dropped 2 bases and J dropped 5; count of bases not matched to a gene: 15. The CDR3 runs to 19 residues. Per germline, CDR1 SGHDN and CDR2 FVKESK.

The chain recombines TRBV10-3 with TRBJ2-2; TRBD2 matches at 12 bases. The CDR3 has 17 amino acids. J was trimmed by 6 bases and V by 6 bases; bases with no gene match: 11. Germline-derived CDR1 and CDR2 are ENHRY and SYGVKD. This CDR3 is CAISALAGGPLSGELFF. CDR3 bases: TGTGCCATCAGCGCACTAGCGGGAGGTCCCTTATCCGGGGAGCTGTTTTTT.

The chain is built from TRBV3-1 (or the pseudogene TRBV3-2) and TRBJ2-1; D gene unclear. With 3 bases removed from V and 6 bases from J, the gap between germline ends came to 3 bases. Germline values: CDR1 LGHDT, CDR2 YNNKEL (reference sequence). The CDR3 runs to 11 residues. The CDR3 spells CASSHPNEQFF. DNA for the CDR3: TGTGCCAGCAGCCATCCCAATGAGCAGTTCTTC.

The rearrangement joins TRBV5-6 to TRBJ2-5; 12 nucleotides agree with TRBD2. The CDR3 contains 17 residues. Germline trimming cut 0 bases from V and 3 bases from J; bases unmatched to any gene: 6. The germline CDR1 and CDR2 sequences are SGHDT and YYEEEE. In DNA, the CDR3 is TGTGCCAGCAGCTTGGTGGGCAGACTAGCGGGAGAAGAGACCCAGTACTTC. Its protein product is CASSLVGRLAGEETQYF.

The chain uses TRBV6-6 and TRBJ2-7, with TRBD1 matching over 8 bases. This CDR3 has 16 amino acids. With V trimmed by 4 bases and J by 0 bases, 8 bases remained unmatched. In germline, CDR1 is MNHNY, CDR2 SVGAGI (reference sequence). CDR3 protein: CASSSPGGSSSYEQYF. CDR3 nucleotides: TGTGCCAGCAGTTCCCCAGGGGGCTCTTCCTCCTACGAGCAGTACTTC.

The rearrangement links TRBV28 to TRBJ1-1; no clear D. Trimming stripped 4 bases from V and 1 base from J, with 16 bases between. Germline values: CDR1 MDHEN, CDR2 SYDVKM. This CDR3 spans 16 amino acids. The CDR3 DNA sequence: TGTGCCAGCAGTTCCCAATCAGGCTCCCCGAACACTGAAGCTTTCTTT. It is translated as CASSSQSGSPNTEAFF.

This clone occurred once. The gene calls are TRBV12-3 or TRBV12-4 and TRBJ1-5, with 7 nucleotides matching TRBD1. V was pared by 3 bases and J by 7 bases, with 3 bases of the junction left unmatched. This CDR3 spans 13 amino acids. CDR3 region: CASSFDRAQPQHF. The DNA for the CDR3 is TGTGCCAGCAGTTTCGACAGGGCGCAGCCCCAGCATTTT.

The chain has TRBV3-1 (or the pseudogene TRBV3-2) and TRBJ2-7; 8 bases fit TRBD2. The CDR3 contains 14 residues. The J segment lost 5 bases and the V segment lost 5 bases, leaving 8 bases of the junction unmatched. CDR1 and CDR2 from the germline V gene are LGHDT and YNNKEL (reference sequence). CDR3 in amino acids: CASSTAGVGNEQYF. CDR3 nucleotide sequence: TGTGCCAGCAGCACAGCGGGAGTGGGGAACGAGCAGTACTTC.

The sample holds a few counts of this clone. The V gene is TRBV7-3, the J gene TRBJ2-1; maybe TRBD1 (6 bases). Looked up from germline, CDR1 is SGHTA and CDR2 is FQGTGA. The V and J ends lost 5 bases and 5 bases respectively, with 22 bases between them. The CDR3 totals 17 residues. CDR3 in DNA: TGTGCCAGCAGCCCACACCGGAGGACAGAATTAGACAATGAGCAGTTCTTC. Translation gives CASSPHRRTELDNEQFF.

The rearrangement links TRBV5-1 to TRBJ2-7, with TRBD1 matching over 7 bases. CDR3 size: 14 residues. Germline V CDR1 and CDR2: SGHRS, YFSETQ. The J segment lost 2 bases and the V segment lost 4 bases, leaving 6 bases of the junction unmatched. Here the CDR3 reads CASSLGTVAYEQYF. The CDR3, as DNA: TGCGCCAGCAGCCTAGGGACAGTCGCCTACGAGCAGTACTTC.

V and J are TRBV5-5 and TRBJ2-6; no clear D. The CDR3 is made up of 15 amino acids. Trimming pared 5 bases from V and 0 bases from J, leaving 9 bases between. Per the germline V gene, CDR1 is SGHKS and CDR2 is YYEKEE (reference sequence). For the CDR3, the DNA is TGTGCCAGCAGACTACAGAGCTCTGGGGCCAACGTCCTGACTTTC. Translating it yields CASRLQSSGANVLTF.

This sequence joins TRBV5-5 and TRBJ2-4; the D is unclear. The V gene's germline CDR1 is SGHKS and CDR2 YYEKEE (reference sequence). V gave up 0 bases and J gave up 0 bases, with 7 bases separating them. The CDR3 runs to 15 residues. DNA of the CDR3: TGTGCCAGCAGCTTGGGGGTATTAGCCAAAAACATTCAGTACTTC. Its protein is CASSLGVLAKNIQYF.